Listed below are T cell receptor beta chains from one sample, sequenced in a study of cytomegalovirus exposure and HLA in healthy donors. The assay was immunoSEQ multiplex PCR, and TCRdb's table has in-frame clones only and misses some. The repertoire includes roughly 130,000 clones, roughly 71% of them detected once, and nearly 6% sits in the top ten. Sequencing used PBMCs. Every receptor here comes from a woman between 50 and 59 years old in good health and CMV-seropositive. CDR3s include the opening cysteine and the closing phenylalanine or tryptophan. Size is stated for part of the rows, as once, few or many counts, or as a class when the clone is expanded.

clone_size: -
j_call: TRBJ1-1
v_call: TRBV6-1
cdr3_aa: CASRDLGLAFF

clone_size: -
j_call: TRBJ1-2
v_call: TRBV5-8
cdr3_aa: CASSFSGNGYTF

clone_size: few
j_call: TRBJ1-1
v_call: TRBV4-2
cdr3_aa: CASSQVGGANTEAFF

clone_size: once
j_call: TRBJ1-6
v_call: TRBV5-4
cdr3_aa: CASSLGQGARNNSPLHF

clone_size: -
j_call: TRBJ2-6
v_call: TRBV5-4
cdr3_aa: CASSRESSGANVLTF

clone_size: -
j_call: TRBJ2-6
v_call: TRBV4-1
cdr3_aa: CASSQEPSGGSGANVLTF

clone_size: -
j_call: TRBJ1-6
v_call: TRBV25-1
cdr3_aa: CASSAGQGSPLHF

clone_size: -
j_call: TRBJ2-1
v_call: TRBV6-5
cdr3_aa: CASSSTGGSYNEQFF

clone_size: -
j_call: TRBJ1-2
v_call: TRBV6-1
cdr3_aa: CASSEWRGGGYTF

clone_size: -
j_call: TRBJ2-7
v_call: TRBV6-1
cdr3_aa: CASSLLWGGEQYF

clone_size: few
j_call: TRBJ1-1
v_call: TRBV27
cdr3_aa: CASSTRQGNRAFF

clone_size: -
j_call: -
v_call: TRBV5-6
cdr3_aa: CASSPSGTGGMGEQYF

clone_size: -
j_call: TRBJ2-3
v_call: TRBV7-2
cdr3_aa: CASNHRRSTDTQYF

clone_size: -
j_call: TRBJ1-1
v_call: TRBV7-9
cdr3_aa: CASSSRPPRGTEAFF

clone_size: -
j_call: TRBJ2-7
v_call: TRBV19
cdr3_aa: CASSREGGDSYEQYF

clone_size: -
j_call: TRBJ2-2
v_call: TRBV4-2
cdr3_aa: CASSQTRVTGELFF

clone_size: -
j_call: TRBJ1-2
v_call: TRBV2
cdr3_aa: CASSQGEALGGYTF

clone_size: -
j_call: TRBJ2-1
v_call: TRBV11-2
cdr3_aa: CASRPWGLQSYNEQFF

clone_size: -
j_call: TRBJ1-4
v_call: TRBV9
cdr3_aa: CASRPGQGQFEKLFF

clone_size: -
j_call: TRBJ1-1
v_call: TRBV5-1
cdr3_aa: CASSTGQPNTEAFF

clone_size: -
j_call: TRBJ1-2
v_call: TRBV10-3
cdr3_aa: CAISESRAPGGYTF

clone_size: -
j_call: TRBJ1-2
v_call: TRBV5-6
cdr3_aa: CASSLVEARYGYTF

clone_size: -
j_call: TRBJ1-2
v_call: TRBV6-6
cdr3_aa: CASSRTGGLYGYTF

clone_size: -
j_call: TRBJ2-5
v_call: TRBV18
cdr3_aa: CASSLQETQYF

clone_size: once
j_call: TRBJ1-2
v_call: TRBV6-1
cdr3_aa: CASSEGRGGRNYGYTF

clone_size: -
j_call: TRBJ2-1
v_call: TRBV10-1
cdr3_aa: CASTYGEQFF

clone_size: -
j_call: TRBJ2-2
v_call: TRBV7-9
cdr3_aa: CASSLDRDGELFF